A single T cell receptor (beta chain) is shown here with its context. What it binds is unknown. Germline V gives CDR1 MNHEY, CDR2 SVGAGI. V was shortened by 11 bases and J by 4 bases, with 18 bases between the two germline ends. This CDR3 has 14 amino acids. The entry originates in a study of cytotoxic CD8 clonotypes in ibrutinib-treated CLL. Study-level background: Partial response occurred in 24 patients and complete response in 2; at median around 66 months, about 14 remained remitted and approximately twelve progressed. Study-wide results and limits: Clonality increased with ibrutinib response but returned toward baseline at progression. Baseline clonality, higher than in age-matched healthy donors, tracked circulating CD8+ T-cell counts.

The method was immunoSEQ multiplex PCR; TCRdb's version includes in-frame clones alone and lacks a portion of them. The sample consists of approximately 45,000 clones, roughly 76% of them appearing once. The material was PBMCs, obtained after 12 months of ibrutinib treatment. The receptor was isolated from a human donor with chronic lymphocytic leukemia. The V call is TRBV6-5, the J call TRBJ2-1; weak D call: TRBD1 (8 bases). The DNA of the CDR3 is TGTGCCGCAGGGGGCGGGGGAAAATACAATGAGCAGTTCTTC. Protein product: CAAGGGGKYNEQFF.